This TCR beta chain was profiled in a study of PD-L1 blockade in urothelial cancer. Overall study context: Median blood clonality was approximately 0.08, with around 77,000 unique TCRs.

Every PCR received spiked-in synthetic TCR analog templates. Produced via immunoSEQ multiplex PCR; TCRdb's table is partial and in-frame only. The sample has roughly 38,000 clones, approximately 85% seen once. The CDR3 runs to 12 residues. CDR1 is SQVTM, CDR2 ANQGSEA, per germline. The time point was: pretreatment peripheral blood. The diagnosis in patients was locally advanced or metastatic urothelial carcinoma. Of note for this clone: Its cognate antigen is unknown.

General study findings and limits: Survival was better when pretreatment blood TCR clonality fell below the median.

The sequence derives from a man aged 55 to 70 with urothelial cancer. The chain recombines TRBV29-1 with TRBJ2-1; D possibly corresponds to TRBD2 (5 bases). Sample: PBMCs, taken around atezolizumab (anti-PD-L1) treatment. The CDR3, as DNA: TGCAGTTCAGACGGGAACTACAATGAGCAGTTCTTC. Translated: CSSDGNYNEQFF.